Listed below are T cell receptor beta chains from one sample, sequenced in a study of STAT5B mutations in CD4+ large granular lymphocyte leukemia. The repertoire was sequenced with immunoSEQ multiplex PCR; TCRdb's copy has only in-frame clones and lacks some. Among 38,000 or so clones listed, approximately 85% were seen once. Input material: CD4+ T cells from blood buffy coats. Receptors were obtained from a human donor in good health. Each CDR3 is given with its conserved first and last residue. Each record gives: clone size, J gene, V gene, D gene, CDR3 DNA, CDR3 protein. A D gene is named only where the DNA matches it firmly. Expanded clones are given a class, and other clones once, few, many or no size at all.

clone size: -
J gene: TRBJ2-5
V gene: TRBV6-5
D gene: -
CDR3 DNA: TGTGCCAGCAGTTACGGGGGGAGGCAAGAGACCCAGTACTTC
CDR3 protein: CASSYGGRQETQYF

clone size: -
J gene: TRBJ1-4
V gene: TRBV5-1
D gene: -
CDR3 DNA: TGCGCCAGCGCAGGGACCCTTAATGAAAAACTGTTTTTT
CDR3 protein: CASAGTLNEKLFF

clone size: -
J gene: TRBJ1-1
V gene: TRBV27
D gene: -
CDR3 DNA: TGTGCCAGCAGTTTGGGGGGCGCGAACACTGAAGCTTTCTTT
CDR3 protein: CASSLGGANTEAFF

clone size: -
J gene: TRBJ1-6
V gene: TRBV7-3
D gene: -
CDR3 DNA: TGTGCCAGCAGCTTAAATTACAGGTCGACCTCTTCACCCCTCCACTTT
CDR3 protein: CASSLNYRSTSSPLHF

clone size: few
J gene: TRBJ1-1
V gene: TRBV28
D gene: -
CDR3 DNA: TGTGCCAGCACCCAAGAGGACACTGAAGCTTTCTTT
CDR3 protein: CASTQEDTEAFF

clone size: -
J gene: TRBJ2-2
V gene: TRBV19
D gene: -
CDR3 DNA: TGTGCCAGTAGTATCCGGCGCGGGGACACCGGGGAGCTGTTTTTT
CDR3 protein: CASSIRRGDTGELFF

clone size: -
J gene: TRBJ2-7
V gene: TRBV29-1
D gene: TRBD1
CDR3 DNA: TGCAGCGCAGGGGGCATTTACGAGCAGTACTTC
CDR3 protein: CSAGGIYEQYF

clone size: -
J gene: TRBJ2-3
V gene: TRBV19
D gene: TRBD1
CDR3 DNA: TGTGCCAGTAGTATTCAGGGGGCGACAGATACGCAGTATTTT
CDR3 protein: CASSIQGATDTQYF

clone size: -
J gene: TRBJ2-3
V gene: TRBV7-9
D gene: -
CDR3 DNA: TGTGCCAGCAGCCCGCAACCCGGGACCCTGGGTACGCAGTATTTT
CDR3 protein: CASSPQPGTLGTQYF

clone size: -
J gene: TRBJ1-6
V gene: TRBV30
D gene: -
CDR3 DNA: TGTGCCTGGGGGGGGCAATCACCCCTCCACTTT
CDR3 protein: CAWGGQSPLHF

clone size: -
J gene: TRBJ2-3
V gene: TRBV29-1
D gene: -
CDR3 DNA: TGCAGCGTTGGCCTTGGGGGGCGAAGCACAGATACGCAGTATTTT
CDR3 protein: CSVGLGGRSTDTQYF

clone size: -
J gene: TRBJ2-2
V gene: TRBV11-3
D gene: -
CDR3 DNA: TGTGCCAGCAGCATATACGACAGGCCCGGGGAGCTGTTTTTT
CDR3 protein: CASSIYDRPGELFF

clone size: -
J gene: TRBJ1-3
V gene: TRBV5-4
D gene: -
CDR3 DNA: TGTGCCAGCAGCTTGGGTTTTGGGTCTGGAAACACCATATATTTT
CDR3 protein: CASSLGFGSGNTIYF

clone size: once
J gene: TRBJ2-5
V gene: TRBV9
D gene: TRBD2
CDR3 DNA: TGTGCCAGCAGCACGGGACTAGGGGGTTGGACCCAGTACTTC
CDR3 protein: CASSTGLGGWTQYF

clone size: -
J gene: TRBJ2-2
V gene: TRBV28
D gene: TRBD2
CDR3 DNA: TGTGCCAGCAGTATAGCGGGAGGGCCCGGGGAGCTGTTTTTT
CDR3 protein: CASSIAGGPGELFF

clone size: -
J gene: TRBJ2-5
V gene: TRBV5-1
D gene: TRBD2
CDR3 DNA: TGCGCCAGCAGCTTGTCAGGCGGGAGCGTTCGGGAGACCCAGTACTTC
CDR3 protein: CASSLSGGSVRETQYF

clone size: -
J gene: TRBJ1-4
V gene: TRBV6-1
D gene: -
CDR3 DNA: TGTGCCAGCATTTGGGGGGAAAAACTGTTTTTT
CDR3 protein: CASIWGEKLFF

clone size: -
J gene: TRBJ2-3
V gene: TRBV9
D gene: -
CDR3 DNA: TGTGCCAGCCGTCGAGGGGGAGGGGAGCCAGATACGCAGTATTTT
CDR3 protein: CASRRGGGEPDTQYF

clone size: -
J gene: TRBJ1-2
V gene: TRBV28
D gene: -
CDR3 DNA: TGTGCCAGCAGTCAGTCGACACCTCCGGGCTATGGCTACACCTTC
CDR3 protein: CASSQSTPPGYGYTF

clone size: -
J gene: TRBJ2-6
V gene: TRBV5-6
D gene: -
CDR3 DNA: TGTGCCAGCAGCTTAAGGGACCCTGGGGCCAACGTCCTGACTTTC
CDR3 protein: CASSLRDPGANVLTF

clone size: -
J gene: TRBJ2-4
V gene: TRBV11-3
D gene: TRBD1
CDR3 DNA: TGTGCCAGCAGCTTCATTCCGGGACAGGTCTACTTC
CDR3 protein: CASSFIPGQVYF

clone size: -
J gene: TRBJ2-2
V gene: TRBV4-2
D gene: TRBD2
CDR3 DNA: TGTGCCAGCAGCCAAGATCCGACTAGCGGGGGTTTGAGCACCGGGGAGCTGTTTTTT
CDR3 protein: CASSQDPTSGGLSTGELFF

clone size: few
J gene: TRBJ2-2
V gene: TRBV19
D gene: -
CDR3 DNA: TGTGCCAGTAGTTTGGCAGGGACCACCGGGGAGCTGTTTTTT
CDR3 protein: CASSLAGTTGELFF

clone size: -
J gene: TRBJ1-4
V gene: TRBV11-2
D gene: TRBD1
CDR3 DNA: TGTGCCAGCGTCGACAGGGGAACGTCTAATGAAAAACTGTTTTTT
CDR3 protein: CASVDRGTSNEKLFF

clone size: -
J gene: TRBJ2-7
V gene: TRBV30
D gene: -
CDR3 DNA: TGTGCCTTTGAAGGGTCTATCATCTACGAGCAGTACTTC
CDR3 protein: CAFEGSIIYEQYF

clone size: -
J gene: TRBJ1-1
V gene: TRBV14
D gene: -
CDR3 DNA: TGTGCCAGCAGCCAAGGCAGGCGTGACTCTGAAGCTTTCTTT
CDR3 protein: CASSQGRRDSEAFF

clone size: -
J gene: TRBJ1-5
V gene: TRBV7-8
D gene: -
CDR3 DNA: TGTGCCAGCAGCTTAGGAACAGTAGCAGGTCAGCCCCAGCATTTT
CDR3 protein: CASSLGTVAGQPQHF

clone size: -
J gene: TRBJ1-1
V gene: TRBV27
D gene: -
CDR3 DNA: TGTGCCAGCAGTTTCCTGGGCCTGATGCCTGAAGCTTTCTTT
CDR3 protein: CASSFLGLMPEAFF

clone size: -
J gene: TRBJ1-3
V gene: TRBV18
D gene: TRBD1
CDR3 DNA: TGTGCCAGCTCATCCCGGGACAGCGATACTGGAAACACCATATATTTT
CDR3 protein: CASSSRDSDTGNTIYF